The present entry profiles one T cell receptor (beta chain) with its context. Its antigen is undetermined. V lost 0 bases and J lost 1, with 13 bases in between. CDR3 length: 17 amino acids. The germline V gene has CDR1 SGHRS and CDR2 YFSETQ. The data were taken from a study of CD8 T cells in ankylosing spondylitis. Making use of molecular barcodes, quantitative 5'-RACE generated TCR beta libraries. TCRdb fed the 5' RACE reads into MiXCR, producing one record per CDR3 protein. Of approximately 400,000 distinct CDR3 sequences in the sample, under 20% were seen once. Whole-study findings and limits: The clones that were linked to disease were reported to be significantly enriched in matched synovial fluid samples from ankylosing spondylitis patients. About 8 highly homologous variants made up a TCR beta motif, and this motif appeared characteristic of ankylosing spondylitis blood. Disease-associated clonotypes exhibited CD8+ identity and were relatively infrequent in peripheral blood. Prior literature has documented some motif variants in synovial fluid and blood from reactive arthritis.

The sequence was obtained from a male donor with ankylosing spondylitis. J is TRBJ2-2 and V is TRBV5-1; D unresolved. The material sequenced was blood, either unsorted or a sorted T cell fraction (not recorded which). CDR3 bases: TGCGCCAGCAGCTTGGACTTCAGCAACCGGAACACCGGGGAGCTGTTTTTT. It translates to CASSLDFSNRNTGELFF.